This T cell receptor (beta chain) stems from a study of human T cells and chemical hapten exposure. Unique molecular identifiers were attached to individual cDNA molecules within the library. TCRdb re-called the RACE reads through MiXCR, storing one row per CDR3 protein. This sample has under 450,000 distinct CDR3 sequences, with about 6.3% found just once. This clonotype was detected many times. Time point: patch test 2, 6 weeks after DPC sensitization. Documented treatment: therapeutic diphenylcyclopropenone sensitization with weekly scalp DPC. This clonotype was obtained from a woman between 18 and 30 years old with alopecia areata. Some clones in this sample may be carry-over from other donors' samples. The sequencing here drew on whole blood, taken in connection with sensitization to the hapten diphenylcyclopropenone (DPC).

The CDR3 spells CASSLSWVPGWGTEAFF. CDR3 DNA sequence: TGTGCCAGCAGTTTATCCTGGGTTCCAGGGTGGGGAACTGAAGCTTTCTTT. This chain links TRBV27 with TRBJ1-1; possibly TRBD1 for D (5 bases). V was pared by 0 bases and J by 5 bases, with 19 bases between. Germline loops: CDR1 MNHEY, CDR2 SMNVEV (reference sequence). This CDR3 has 17 residues.